Listed below are T cell receptor beta chains from one sample, sequenced in a study of T cell responses to AZD1222 COVID-19 vaccine. Only in-frame clones appear in the TCRdb table, and some are missing; sequencing was by immunoSEQ multiplex PCR. The sample yields 150,000 or so clones, roughly nine tenths seen once. Source: peripheral blood, taken 28 days after the second AZD1222 dose. Receptor source: an adult who received the AZD1222 COVID-19 vaccine. Both conserved end residues are trimmed from each CDR3. Each record gives: V gene, J gene, CDR3 protein.

V: TRBV5-4
J: TRBJ1-1
CDR3: ASSLGGQGEAF

V: TRBV19
J: TRBJ1-1
CDR3: ASSIYGVGNTEAF

V: TRBV28
J: TRBJ1-2
CDR3: ASMTGANYGYT

V: TRBV2
J: TRBJ2-3
CDR3: ASSEGLAGRVDTQY

V: TRBV11-2
J: TRBJ1-1
CDR3: ASSLRLQMNTEAF

V: TRBV12-3/TRBV12-4
J: TRBJ1-2
CDR3: ASSPPFNYGYT

V: TRBV18
J: TRBJ1-5
CDR3: ASSPLGPMTTSNQPQH

V: TRBV27
J: TRBJ1-1
CDR3: ASSLGRGVEAF

V: TRBV18
J: TRBJ1-5
CDR3: ASSPGNNNQPQH

V: TRBV14
J: TRBJ2-1
CDR3: ASSQPGEGWSSGQF

V: TRBV19
J: TRBJ1-5
CDR3: ASSIRRTVESLLQH

V: TRBV5-6
J: TRBJ1-6
CDR3: ASNRVLESSYNSPLH

V: TRBV5-6
J: TRBJ1-1
CDR3: ASSFRDRGLNTEAF

V: TRBV19
J: TRBJ2-1
CDR3: ASSKYVAGHNEQF

V: TRBV9
J: TRBJ2-2
CDR3: ASSAKTITGELF

V: TRBV5-4
J: TRBJ2-7
CDR3: ASSFTGTSYEQY

V: TRBV6-5
J: TRBJ1-1
CDR3: ASSWTGGHTEAF

V: TRBV21-1
J: TRBJ2-2
CDR3: ASSEGQNTGELF

V: TRBV6-5
J: TRBJ2-3
CDR3: ASSSRDPVDTQY

V: TRBV10-3
J: TRBJ1-1
CDR3: ATGQEEILNAEAF

V: TRBV9
J: TRBJ2-1
CDR3: ASSASNNEQF

V: TRBV12-3/TRBV12-4
J: TRBJ2-4
CDR3: AIQGTKNIQY

V: TRBV5-1
J: TRBJ2-6
CDR3: ASSLAWTGTGANVLT

V: TRBV29-1
J: TRBJ1-1
CDR3: SVGQANTEAF

V: TRBV28
J: TRBJ1-1
CDR3: ASTFTRRLNTEAF

V: TRBV30
J: TRBJ1-5
CDR3: AWTQAGGQPQH

V: TRBV7-3
J: TRBJ2-3
CDR3: ASSLSGGRADTQY

V: TRBV5-1
J: TRBJ2-5
CDR3: ASRKGVTAQETQY

V: TRBV6-6
J: TRBJ1-2
CDR3: ASSPGGNYGYT

V: TRBV3-1/TRBV3-2
J: TRBJ2-7
CDR3: ASSGRGQHYEQY

V: TRBV3-1/TRBV3-2
J: TRBJ2-3
CDR3: ASTYGALSTDTQY

V: TRBV25-1
J: TRBJ2-7
CDR3: ASSPTRSSYEQY

V: TRBV28
J: TRBJ1-5
CDR3: ASSWGQGAQPQH

V: TRBV3-1/TRBV3-2
J: TRBJ2-1
CDR3: ASSQGLAGYNEQF

V: TRBV27
J: TRBJ2-7
CDR3: ASSFGANYEQY

V: TRBV30
J: TRBJ2-3
CDR3: AANLAGGGTDTQY

V: TRBV27
J: TRBJ2-3
CDR3: AIARPGTDTQY

V: TRBV12-3/TRBV12-4
J: TRBJ1-1
CDR3: ATGWAEAF

V: TRBV7-9
J: TRBJ1-2
CDR3: ASSLASGVRTTYGYT

V: TRBV5-5
J: TRBJ1-3
CDR3: ASSLQGYGNTIY

V: TRBV4-1
J: TRBJ1-1
CDR3: ASIKGLGDTEAF

V: TRBV19
J: TRBJ2-1
CDR3: ASSIADRGPVDEQF

V: TRBV9
J: TRBJ2-2
CDR3: ASSVAGSRGGSRSGELF

V: TRBV7-8
J: TRBJ2-5
CDR3: ASSRRDIAHVTQY

V: TRBV7-8
J: TRBJ1-2
CDR3: ASSPDRGTYT

V: TRBV4-1
J: TRBJ1-5
CDR3: ASSQDRVGYSNQPQH

V: TRBV5-1
J: TRBJ2-1
CDR3: ASSLGLAGDNEQF

V: TRBV7-9
J: TRBJ1-2
CDR3: ASSLGRAWDGYT

V: TRBV4-1
J: TRBJ1-1
CDR3: ASSHLAGRGGVANTEAF

V: TRBV4-2
J: TRBJ1-2
CDR3: ASSQDGQNYGYT

V: TRBV7-6
J: TRBJ2-6
CDR3: ASSPTGDLGANVLT

V: TRBV6-4
J: TRBJ1-5
CDR3: ASSRDRDQPQH

V: TRBV28
J: TRBJ1-2
CDR3: ASRTTGAYGYT

V: TRBV12-3/TRBV12-4
J: TRBJ1-1
CDR3: ASSKQGATEAF